A selection of T cell receptor beta chains follows, all from one sample in a study of post-analysis software for immune sequencing data. TCRdb reprocessed the PCR reads with MiXCR, giving one entry per CDR3 protein. Of 150,000 or so distinct CDR3 sequences listed, roughly 34% were seen once; the top ten hold 25% to 35%. Sequenced material: blood, taken after autologous hematopoietic stem cell transplantation. The receptor source for this set is a girl between 10 and 17 years old with multiple sclerosis. The CDR3 runs from the conserved cysteine through the conserved F or W. The D gene is left open where the match is weak. The size entry is marked missing in some rows and otherwise reads once, few, many or a size class.

j_gene: TRBJ2-3
abundance: .
v_gene: TRBV20-1
d_gene: .
CDR3nt: TGCAGTGCTAGTCCGCAACCTTCTACAGATACGCAGTATTTT
CDR3aa: CSASPQPSTDTQYF

j_gene: TRBJ2-5
abundance: .
v_gene: TRBV12-3/TRBV12-4
d_gene: TRBD2
CDR3nt: TGTGCCAGCAGTTTACTAGCGGGAGGGCCCAGGGGGGAGCAGTACTTC
CDR3aa: CASSLLAGGPRGEQYF

j_gene: TRBJ2-7
abundance: once
v_gene: TRBV21-1
d_gene: .
CDR3nt: TGTGCCAGCAGCAAAGTCTCAGGGGTACACGAGCAGTACTTC
CDR3aa: CASSKVSGVHEQYF

j_gene: TRBJ2-7
abundance: .
v_gene: TRBV10-3
d_gene: TRBD2
CDR3nt: TGTGCCGCCGGACTAGCGGGAGAGGGATACGAGCAGTACTTC
CDR3aa: CAAGLAGEGYEQYF

j_gene: TRBJ2-2
abundance: .
v_gene: TRBV7-6
d_gene: TRBD2
CDR3nt: TGTGCCAGCAGCTTAGGTCTAGCGGGGCAGAACACCGGGGAGCTGTTTTTT
CDR3aa: CASSLGLAGQNTGELFF

j_gene: TRBJ1-2
abundance: .
v_gene: TRBV29-1
d_gene: .
CDR3nt: TGCAGCGTTGAAGAGCAGGGATGCAATGGCTACACCTTC
CDR3aa: CSVEEQGCNGYTF

j_gene: TRBJ2-7
abundance: few
v_gene: TRBV20-1
d_gene: .
CDR3nt: TGCAGTGCTCAATCCCCCAGCGCCTACAATGAGCAGTACTTC
CDR3aa: CSAQSPSAYNEQYF

j_gene: TRBJ1-1
abundance: .
v_gene: TRBV6-6
d_gene: .
CDR3nt: TGTGCCAGCAGTTACCCGATCCGAGAAACTGAAGCTTTCTTT
CDR3aa: CASSYPIRETEAFF

j_gene: TRBJ2-3
abundance: .
v_gene: TRBV24-1
d_gene: .
CDR3nt: TGTGCCACCAGTGATAGACAGGCGACTAGCACAGATACGCAGTATTTT
CDR3aa: CATSDRQATSTDTQYF

j_gene: TRBJ1-2
abundance: .
v_gene: TRBV7-2
d_gene: .
CDR3nt: TGTGCCAGCAGCTTAGCTTCGGGCAGGGGCGGTGGCTACACCTTC
CDR3aa: CASSLASGRGGGYTF

j_gene: TRBJ2-3
abundance: .
v_gene: TRBV15
d_gene: .
CDR3nt: TGTGCCACCAGCAGAGATCGGGAAAGTCTAGATACGCAGTATTTT
CDR3aa: CATSRDRESLDTQYF

j_gene: TRBJ2-3
abundance: .
v_gene: TRBV20-1
d_gene: .
CDR3nt: TGCAGTGCATCATCTAGGTCGTCGAGTGGTGGCGATACGCAGTATTTT
CDR3aa: CSASSRSSSGGDTQYF

j_gene: TRBJ2-3
abundance: .
v_gene: TRBV6-2/TRBV6-3
d_gene: TRBD2
CDR3nt: TGTGCCAGCAGTTTCACCCCCCGACTAGCGGGCCTCACAGATACGCAGTATTTT
CDR3aa: CASSFTPRLAGLTDTQYF

j_gene: TRBJ2-7
abundance: .
v_gene: TRBV7-3
d_gene: .
CDR3nt: TGTGCCAGCAGCATCGCAGCCTCCTACGAGCAGTACTTC
CDR3aa: CASSIAASYEQYF

j_gene: TRBJ2-5
abundance: once
v_gene: TRBV7-8
d_gene: TRBD2
CDR3nt: TGTGCCAGCAGCCCCATCTTAGCGGGCTCGACGCATGAGCAGTACTTC
CDR3aa: CASSPILAGSTHEQYF

j_gene: TRBJ2-7
abundance: few
v_gene: TRBV10-3
d_gene: TRBD1
CDR3nt: TGTGCCACCCAAGCGGGACAGGGGATGTACGAGCAGTACTTC
CDR3aa: CATQAGQGMYEQYF

j_gene: TRBJ1-2
abundance: .
v_gene: TRBV29-1
d_gene: .
CDR3nt: TGCAGCGTTGAAGGCCCCTTACAGGGTCCGAGGAACTATGGCTACACCTTC
CDR3aa: CSVEGPLQGPRNYGYTF

j_gene: TRBJ2-3
abundance: .
v_gene: TRBV24-1
d_gene: TRBD1
CDR3nt: TGTGCCACCAGTGATTCCCCTCCCCGGACAGGGGTAACAGATACGCAGTATTTT
CDR3aa: CATSDSPPRTGVTDTQYF

j_gene: TRBJ1-2
abundance: many
v_gene: TRBV4-1
d_gene: .
CDR3nt: TGCGCCAGCAGCCAAGATCTGGGGGGCGGAAACGCTAACTATGGCTACACCTTC
CDR3aa: CASSQDLGGGNANYGYTF

j_gene: TRBJ2-7
abundance: once
v_gene: TRBV7-2
d_gene: .
CDR3nt: TGTGCCAGCAGCTTAGTTGTCAGCTACGAGCAGTACTTC
CDR3aa: CASSLVVSYEQYF

j_gene: TRBJ2-7
abundance: .
v_gene: TRBV7-2
d_gene: .
CDR3nt: TGTGCCAGCAGCTTATTGGACGGAAACTCCTACGAGCAGTACTTC
CDR3aa: CASSLLDGNSYEQYF

j_gene: TRBJ2-7
abundance: .
v_gene: TRBV20-1
d_gene: TRBD2
CDR3nt: TGCAGTGCTAGAGATCCCCAGCGGGAGGAGGTCGAGCAGTACTTC
CDR3aa: CSARDPQREEVEQYF

j_gene: TRBJ2-5
abundance: few
v_gene: TRBV28
d_gene: .
CDR3nt: TGTGCCAGCAGTTCATTCGGGCCGCCAGGGTACTTC
CDR3aa: CASSSFGPPGYF

j_gene: TRBJ2-5
abundance: .
v_gene: TRBV9
d_gene: TRBD1
CDR3nt: TGTGCCAGCAGCCCGACAGGGGGCAAGACCCAGTACTTC
CDR3aa: CASSPTGGKTQYF

j_gene: TRBJ2-2
abundance: .
v_gene: TRBV20-1
d_gene: TRBD2
CDR3nt: TGCAGTGCTGGGCCAGCGGGAGGGTTACGCACCGGGGAGCTGTTTTTT
CDR3aa: CSAGPAGGLRTGELFF

j_gene: TRBJ1-3
abundance: few
v_gene: TRBV4-2
d_gene: .
CDR3nt: TGTGCCAGCAGCCAAGCGAGAACTGGAAACACCATATATTTT
CDR3aa: CASSQARTGNTIYF

j_gene: TRBJ2-1
abundance: .
v_gene: TRBV5-1
d_gene: .
CDR3nt: TGCGCCAGCAGCGCTAGCGTCACCTACAATGAGCAGTTCTTC
CDR3aa: CASSASVTYNEQFF

j_gene: TRBJ2-1
abundance: few
v_gene: TRBV6-1
d_gene: TRBD2
CDR3nt: TGTGCCAGCAGTGTTGGGCTAGCGGGAGGGTCTGGGAATGAGCAGTTCTTC
CDR3aa: CASSVGLAGGSGNEQFF

j_gene: TRBJ2-1
abundance: .
v_gene: TRBV7-8
d_gene: .
CDR3nt: TGTGCCAGCAGCCCCGCGCGCGGGGTCAATGAGCAGTTCTTC
CDR3aa: CASSPARGVNEQFF

j_gene: TRBJ2-3
abundance: .
v_gene: TRBV11-3
d_gene: TRBD2
CDR3nt: TGTGCCAGCAGCAGCCGACTAGCATTTAGCACAGATACGCAGTATTTT
CDR3aa: CASSSRLAFSTDTQYF

j_gene: TRBJ2-1
abundance: few
v_gene: TRBV6-2/TRBV6-3
d_gene: TRBD2
CDR3nt: TGTGCCAGCAGTTACGATAGCGGGAGAAATGAGCAGTTCTTC
CDR3aa: CASSYDSGRNEQFF

j_gene: TRBJ2-7
abundance: few
v_gene: TRBV6-1
d_gene: TRBD2
CDR3nt: TGTGCCAGCAGCCGCGCCACTAGCGCAAGCACCACTCACTACGAGCAGTACTTC
CDR3aa: CASSRATSASTTHYEQYF

j_gene: TRBJ1-2
abundance: many
v_gene: TRBV10-3
d_gene: TRBD1
CDR3nt: TGTGCCATCAGTGAGTCGCAGGGGGCGCGGGGCTACACCTTC
CDR3aa: CAISESQGARGYTF

j_gene: TRBJ1-3
abundance: few
v_gene: TRBV5-6
d_gene: .
CDR3nt: TGTGCCAGCAGCTTGCGGTGGGCAGGTCCCCCCTCTGGAAACACCATATATTTT
CDR3aa: CASSLRWAGPPSGNTIYF

j_gene: TRBJ1-2
abundance: many
v_gene: TRBV20-1
d_gene: .
CDR3nt: TGCAGTGCTAGAGAAGGCGGGGGGTATGGCTACACCTTC
CDR3aa: CSAREGGGYGYTF

j_gene: TRBJ2-2
abundance: few
v_gene: TRBV12-3/TRBV12-4
d_gene: TRBD2
CDR3nt: TGTGCCAGCAGTTCGATAGCGGGAGGAACCGGGGAGCTGTTTTTT
CDR3aa: CASSSIAGGTGELFF

j_gene: TRBJ1-3
abundance: few
v_gene: TRBV29-1
d_gene: .
CDR3nt: TGCAGCGTTGTAGAGAACACCATATATTTT
CDR3aa: CSVVENTIYF

j_gene: TRBJ2-3
abundance: .
v_gene: TRBV28
d_gene: .
CDR3nt: TGTGCCAGCAGTGACCCACTAGCAAGTACTAGCACAGATACGCAGTATTTT
CDR3aa: CASSDPLASTSTDTQYF